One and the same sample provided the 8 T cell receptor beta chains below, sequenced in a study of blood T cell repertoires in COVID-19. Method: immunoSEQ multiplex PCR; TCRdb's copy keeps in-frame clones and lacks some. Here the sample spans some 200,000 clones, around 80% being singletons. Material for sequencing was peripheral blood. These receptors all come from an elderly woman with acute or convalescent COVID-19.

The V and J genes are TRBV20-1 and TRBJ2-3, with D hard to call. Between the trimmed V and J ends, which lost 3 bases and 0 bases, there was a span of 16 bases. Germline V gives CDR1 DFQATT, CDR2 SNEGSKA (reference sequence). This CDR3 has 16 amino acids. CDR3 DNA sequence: TGCAGTGCTAGTGTGTCTCGGCGGATTAGCACAGATACGCAGTATTTT. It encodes CSASVSRRISTDTQYF.

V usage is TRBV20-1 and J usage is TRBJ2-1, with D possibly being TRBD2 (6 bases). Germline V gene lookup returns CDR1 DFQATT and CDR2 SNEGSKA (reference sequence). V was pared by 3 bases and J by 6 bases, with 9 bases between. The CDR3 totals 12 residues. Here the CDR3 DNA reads TGCAGTGCTAGTTCCGGGGGCAATGAGCAGTTCTTC. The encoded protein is CSASSGGNEQFF.

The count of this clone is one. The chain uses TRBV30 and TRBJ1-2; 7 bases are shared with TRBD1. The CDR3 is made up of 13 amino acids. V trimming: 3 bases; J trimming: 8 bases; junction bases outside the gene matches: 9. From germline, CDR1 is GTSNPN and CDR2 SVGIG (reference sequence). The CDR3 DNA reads TGTGCCTGGAGATTACAGGGGATTGAGGGCTACACCTTC. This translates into CAWRLQGIEGYTF.

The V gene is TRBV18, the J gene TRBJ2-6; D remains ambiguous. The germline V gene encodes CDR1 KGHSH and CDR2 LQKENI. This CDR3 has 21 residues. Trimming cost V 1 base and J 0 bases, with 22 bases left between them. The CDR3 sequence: CASSPLTLVPRPSSGANVLTF. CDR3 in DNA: TGTGCCAGCTCACCACTCACCTTGGTACCTAGACCCAGCTCTGGGGCCAACGTCCTGACTTTC.

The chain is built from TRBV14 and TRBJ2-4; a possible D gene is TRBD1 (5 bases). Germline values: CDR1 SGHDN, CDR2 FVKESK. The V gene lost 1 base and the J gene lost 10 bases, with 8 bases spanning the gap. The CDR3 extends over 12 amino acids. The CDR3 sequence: CASSQGTRIQYF. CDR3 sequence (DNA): TGTGCCAGCAGCCAAGGGACACGGATTCAGTACTTC.

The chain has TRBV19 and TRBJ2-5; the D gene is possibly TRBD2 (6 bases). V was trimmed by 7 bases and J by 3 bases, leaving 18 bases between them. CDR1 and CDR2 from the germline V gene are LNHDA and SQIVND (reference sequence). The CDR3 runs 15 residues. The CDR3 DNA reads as TGTGCCAGTACCCCCGGCGCCGGCGGGGAAGAGACCCAGTACTTC. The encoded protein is CASTPGAGGEETQYF.

CDR3 DNA sequence: TGTGCCAGCAGTTACGGTGGGGGCACCGGTGAGACCCAGTACTTC. Translating gives CASSYGGGTGETQYF. The rearrangement uses TRBV6-6 and TRBJ2-5; D is possibly TRBD1 (6 bases). The CDR3 extends over 15 amino acids. The V and J ends lost 2 bases and 5 bases respectively, with 15 bases between them. From germline, CDR1 is MNHNY and CDR2 SVGAGI (reference sequence).

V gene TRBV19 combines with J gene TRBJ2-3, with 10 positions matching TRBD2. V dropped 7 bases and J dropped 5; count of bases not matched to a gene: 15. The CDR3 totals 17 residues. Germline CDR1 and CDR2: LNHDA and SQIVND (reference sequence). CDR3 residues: CASTPRGSGGARDTQYF. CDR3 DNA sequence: TGTGCCAGTACCCCAAGGGGGAGCGGGGGGGCTAGAGATACGCAGTATTTT.